A single sample is the source of the 14 T cell receptor beta chains below, sequenced in a study of cytomegalovirus exposure and HLA in healthy donors. This PCR relied on a set of 60 Vbeta primers and 13 Jbeta primers. Some clones are missing from TCRdb's copy, which holds only in-frame ones; the method was immunoSEQ multiplex PCR. The sample carries 110,000 to 150,000 clones, 65% to 85% recorded once. What was sequenced was PBMCs. All receptors derive from a male donor in good health and CMV-seronegative.

This clone has just a few counts. CDR3: CASSGPTGGTEAFF. The DNA of the CDR3 is TGTGCCAGCAGTGGACCCACAGGGGGAACTGAAGCTTTCTTT. The rearrangement links TRBV6-5 to TRBJ1-1; 8 nucleotides agree with TRBD1. Germline loops: CDR1 MNHEY, CDR2 SVGAGI. Losses at the gene ends were 5 bases for V and 5 bases for J; bases not matched to a gene: 7. The CDR3 spans 14 residues.

This chain uses TRBV27 with TRBJ2-7, with D perhaps matching TRBD1 (5 bases). Trimming stripped 5 bases from V and 1 base from J, with 12 bases between. Germline V gene sequence: CDR1 MNHEY, CDR2 SMNVEV (reference sequence). This CDR3 has 14 residues. The CDR3 DNA reads TGTGCCAGCAGTCTGACAGTTCCATCCTACGAGCAGTACTTC. Residues: CASSLTVPSYEQYF.

The V and J genes are TRBV2 and TRBJ1-1, with TRBD1 as a possible D gene (5 bases). CDR3 length: 18 amino acids. CDR1 is SNHLY, CDR2 FYNNEI, per germline. V lost 1 base and J lost 1, with 19 bases in between. The CDR3 nucleotides read TGTGCCAGCAGTGAAGGGCCCGATCACGGAAGGGGGAACACTGAAGCTTTCTTT. It translates to CASSEGPDHGRGNTEAFF.

The chain uses TRBV6-1 and TRBJ2-7; TRBD2 agrees at 8 bases. Germline CDR1 reads MNHNS; CDR2 reads SASEGT. The junction had 5 bases not matched to a gene; V was cut back by 4 bases and J by 0 bases. CDR3 length: 15 residues. CDR3 protein: CASSGGGTSSYEQYF. The CDR3 bases are TGTGCCAGCAGTGGCGGGGGGACATCCTCCTACGAGCAGTACTTC.

Concerning this clone itself: A junction boundary mismatches the germline segment, possibly from a read error. The rearrangement links TRBV7-9 to TRBJ2-7; the D gene is possibly TRBD1 (5 bases). The CDR3 is 14 residues long. Germline V CDR1 and CDR2: SEHNR, FQNEAQ (reference sequence). CDR3 nucleotide sequence: TGTTCCAGCAGCTCTGGACATGGTATTTACGAGCAGTACTTC. This gives the protein CSSSSGHGIYEQYF.

The chain couples TRBV7-9 to TRBJ1-1; 8 bases are a match to TRBD1. CDR1 is SEHNR, CDR2 FQNEAQ, per germline (reference sequence). Trimming at V came to 3 bases and at J to 10 bases, leaving 10 bases not matched to a gene. The CDR3 sequence is 14 residues long. The CDR3 here is CASSLPGQGSRAFF. CDR3 nucleotide sequence: TGTGCCAGCAGCTTGCCCGGACAGGGATCAAGAGCTTTCTTT.

This sequence joins TRBV5-1 and TRBJ1-4; tentatively, D is TRBD1 (5 bases). The CDR3 length is 14 residues. Deletions cut 1 base from V and 7 bases from J, with 11 bases between. Germline lookup yields CDR1 SGHRS and CDR2 YFSETQ. In DNA, the CDR3 is TGCGCCAGCAGCTTGCAGGGTTACGGTGAAAAACTGTTTTTT. Amino acid sequence: CASSLQGYGEKLFF.

The chain couples TRBV19 to TRBJ2-3; 10 bases map to TRBD1. The junction had 11 bases not matched to a gene; V was cut back by 3 bases and J by 5 bases. Per the germline V gene, CDR1 is LNHDA and CDR2 is SQIVND (reference sequence). The CDR3 extends over 17 amino acids. As DNA, the CDR3 is TGTGCCAGTAGTATCTACCAGACAGGGGGCGCGGGAGATACGCAGTATTTT. Protein sequence: CASSIYQTGGAGDTQYF.

The chain recombines TRBV27 with TRBJ2-6, with 10 bases lining up with TRBD1. Germline lookup yields CDR1 MNHEY and CDR2 SMNVEV (reference sequence). This CDR3 spans 20 amino acids. J gave up 4 bases and V 0 bases, and 12 bases lay outside the gene matches. The CDR3 reads CASSLSGTGVYNSGANVLTF. The CDR3 DNA reads TGTGCCAGCAGTTTATCGGGGACAGGGGTTTATAATTCGGGGGCCAACGTCCTGACTTTC.

V usage is TRBV7-9 and J usage is TRBJ2-2, with D perhaps TRBD2 (7 bases). CDR3 size: 17 residues. V lost 5 bases and J lost 4, with 20 bases in between. Germline CDR1 is SEHNR and CDR2 is FQNEAQ (reference sequence). The CDR3: CASSRFGGLSLTGELFF. The CDR3 bases are TGTGCCAGCAGCCGGTTCGGGGGGCTTAGCCTCACCGGGGAGCTGTTTTTT. Using reference TRBV7-9 and TRBJ2-2 for the parts outside the CDR3, the full variable domain is DTGVSQNPRHKITKRGQNVTFRCDPISEHNRLYWYRQTLGQGPEFLTYFQNEAQLEKSRLLSDRFSAERPKGSFSTLEIQRTEQGDSAMYLCASSRFGGLSLTGELFFGEGSRLTVL.

The rearrangement uses TRBV4-1 and TRBJ1-1; a weak D match, TRBD1 (6 bases). The CDR3 is made up of 16 amino acids. Germline CDR1 and CDR2: MGHRA and YSYEKL. Trimming shortened V by 4 bases and J by 4 bases, and 19 bases separated the two germline ends. The CDR3 DNA sequence: TGCGCCAGCAGCCCGATCCGGGGGCTAGCGGTCACTGAAGCTTTCTTT. It translates to CASSPIRGLAVTEAFF.

The chain employs TRBV28 and TRBJ1-1; D call uncertain. The germline gives CDR1 MDHEN, CDR2 SYDVKM. Trimming took off 3 bases at V and 0 bases at J, with 14 bases between the two ends. The CDR3 covers 16 residues. Here the CDR3 DNA reads TGTGCCAGCAGTTTGGCGGGCAGGAGAATGAACACTGAAGCTTTCTTT. This encodes CASSLAGRRMNTEAFF.

The chain couples TRBV5-1 to TRBJ1-5; D remains ambiguous. Germline assignment: CDR1 SGHRS and CDR2 YFSETQ. The CDR3 totals 13 residues. The V end lost 4 bases, the J end lost 6 bases, and 11 bases lay between the germline ends. The CDR3 DNA follows: TGCGCCAGCAGCCCCCTGAGTGGTCAGCCCCAGCATTTT. It specifies CASSPLSGQPQHF.

V is TRBV5-4 and J is TRBJ2-1; 7 nucleotides align to TRBD1. The CDR3 covers 13 residues. V lost 4 bases, J lost 7 bases, and 5 bases stayed unmatched. The germline gives CDR1 SGHNT, CDR2 YYREEE (reference sequence). CDR3 region: CASSQTGDNEQFF. The CDR3 DNA is TGTGCCAGCAGCCAAACAGGGGATAATGAGCAGTTCTTC.